The 9 T cell receptor beta chains below were found in one sample sequenced in a study of PD-L1 blockade in urothelial cancer. The time point denotes: peripheral blood 6 weeks after treatment start. Sequencing was performed with immunoSEQ multiplex PCR; in TCRdb, only in-frame clones are kept and a portion is missing. The data contain 45,000 to 60,000 clones, around nine tenths of them seen just once; the ten biggest clones take up 2.4%. Sequences were derived from PBMCs, sampled around atezolizumab (anti-PD-L1) treatment. These receptors were collected from a man aged 60 to 69 with urothelial cancer.

The chain employs TRBV2 and TRBJ1-1; the D is unclear. The CDR3 loop spans 15 amino acids. Germline V CDR1 and CDR2: SNHLY, FYNNEI. The V and J ends lost 6 bases and 0 bases respectively, with 14 bases between them. CDR3 amino acids: CASSEHPLMNTEAFF. The CDR3 DNA follows: TGTGCCAGCAGCGAACACCCACTGATGAACACTGAAGCTTTCTTT.

The sample holds one count of this clone. This chain connects TRBV7-2 to TRBJ2-6; D uncertain. This CDR3 has 14 amino acids. Trimming removed 3 bases from V and 0 bases from J, with 3 bases in between. The germline gives CDR1 SGHTA, CDR2 FQGNSA. The CDR3 here is CASSLSSGANVLTF. The DNA of the CDR3 is TGTGCCAGCAGCTTGAGCTCTGGGGCCAACGTCCTGACTTTC.

This clone appeared a few times. The chain is built from TRBV5-1 and TRBJ2-2; TRBD2 aligns across 7 bases. V lost 4 bases and J lost 1; bases outside the gene matches: 1. This CDR3 is built from 14 residues. The germline V gene encodes CDR1 SGHRS and CDR2 YFSETQ. CDR3 residues: CASSQRGNTGELFF. The DNA for the CDR3 is TGCGCCAGCAGCCAGCGGGGGAACACCGGGGAGCTGTTTTTT. The entire variable domain, with the rest obtained from reference TRBV5-1 and TRBJ2-2, is as follows: KAGVTQTPRYLIKTRGQQVTLSCSPISGHRSVSWYQQTPGQGLQFLFEYFSETQRNKGNFPGRFSGRQFSNSRSEMNVSTLELGDSALYLCASSQRGNTGELFFGEGSRLTVL.

The J gene is TRBJ2-4, the V gene TRBV6-6, with D maybe TRBD2 (5 bases). The CDR3 consists of 14 residues. V was shortened by 2 bases and J by 3 bases, with 8 bases between the two germline ends. Germline CDR1 MNHNY, CDR2 SVGAGI (reference sequence). The CDR3 protein is CASSYQEGKNIQYF. The CDR3 bases are TGTGCCAGCAGTTACCAAGAGGGCAAAAACATTCAGTACTTC.

This clone was observed a single time. The chain recombines TRBV6-5 with TRBJ2-3; 10 bases match TRBD2. Germline V gene data show CDR1 as MNHEY and CDR2 as SVGAGI. The CDR3 length is 15 residues. Trimming cost V 2 bases and J 6 bases; bases outside gene matches: 5. CDR3 region: CASSYGGAGGDTQYF. CDR3 DNA sequence: TGTGCCAGCAGTTACGGCGGAGCGGGGGGGGATACGCAGTATTTT.

The genes are TRBV28 and TRBJ1-2, with unresolved D. CDR1 and CDR2 (germline): MDHEN, SYDVKM. This CDR3 has 13 amino acids. The V end lost 7 bases, the J end lost 5 bases, and 14 bases lay between the germline ends. CDR3 sequence: CASTLGRAYGYTF. The DNA of the CDR3 is TGTGCCAGCACCCTAGGGAGGGCGTATGGCTACACCTTC.

V gene TRBV28 combines with J gene TRBJ1-4; no reliable D call. With 5 bases removed from V and 8 bases from J, the gap between germline ends came to 18 bases. The CDR3 runs 15 residues. Germline CDR1 reads MDHEN; CDR2 reads SYDVKM. Here the CDR3 DNA reads TGTGCCAGCAGTAGCGGGCAGCTACTTGGGGAAAAACTGTTTTTT. Translation gives CASSSGQLLGEKLFF. The full variable domain, its missing parts supplied by reference TRBV28 and TRBJ1-4, is DVKVTQSSRYLVKRTGEKVFLECVQDMDHENMFWYRQDPGLGLRLIYFSYDVKMKEKGDIPEGYSVSREKKERFSLILESASTNQTSMYLCASSSGQLLGEKLFFGSGTQLSVL.

This clone was detected only once. This chain links TRBV11-2 with TRBJ2-2, with 8 bases fitting TRBD2. Germline lookup yields CDR1 SGHAT and CDR2 FQNNGV. CDR3 length: 15 amino acids. V lost 5 bases, J lost 6 bases, and 8 bases stayed unmatched. CDR3 residues: CASSPAGGAAGELFF. The CDR3 DNA is TGTGCCAGCAGCCCCGCCGGGGGGGCCGCCGGGGAGCTGTTTTTT. The full variable domain, its missing parts supplied by reference TRBV11-2 and TRBJ2-2, is EAGVAQSPRYKIIEKRQSVAFWCNPISGHATLYWYQQILGQGPKLLIQFQNNGVVDDSQLPKDRFSAERLKGVDSTLKIQPAKLEDSAVYLCASSPAGGAAGELFFGEGSRLTVL.

The V gene is TRBV10-3, the J gene TRBJ2-2, with 7 bases matching TRBD1. The germline V gene encodes CDR1 ENHRY and CDR2 SYGVKD. This CDR3 spans 16 amino acids. The V gene end was trimmed by 3 bases and the J gene end by 4 bases; junction bases not matched to a gene: 8. As DNA, the CDR3 is TGTGCCATCAGTGACTCGCCAGGGGGAGTCACCGGGGAGCTGTTTTTT. Translated, it gives CAISDSPGGVTGELFF.